This T cell receptor beta chain was recovered during a study of CD8+CD57+ T cells in acquired aplastic anemia. Overall study: Yields of DNA that came from sorted CD4+ and CD8+ cells averaged approximately 3.2 ug.

General study findings and limits: Some 30 was the count of CD8+ CDR3 sequences that patients shared with controls. Patient and control CD8+ Simpson's diversity was not significantly different.

Genomic DNA served as template for TCR beta VDJ and CDR3 profiling. TCRdb re-analysed the reads in MiXCR, keeping a single row per CDR3 protein. This sample has approximately 180,000 distinct CDR3 sequences; less than 65% occur once, and the top ten carry 40% to 50%. This clonotype came up a few times. The antigen remains unidentified. Individuals selected for sequencing had exhibited CD8+CD57+ cell expansion on flow cytometry. In all patients, the disease was severe acquired aplastic anemia. The germline gives CDR1 SGHRS, CDR2 YFSETQ. The CDR3 loop spans 13 amino acids. Trimming took 4 bases from V and 5 from J, leaving 12 bases between them.

The sequencing input was sorted CD4+, CD8+, or CD8+CD57+ T cells (not recorded which) from PBMCs. V and J are TRBV5-1 and TRBJ2-5; D may be TRBD1 (5 bases). This sequence was found in a human donor with aplastic anemia. CDR3 nucleotides: TGCGCCAGCAGCGACCAGGGAAGGGAGACCCAGTACTTC. As protein: CASSDQGRETQYF.